The clone carrying this TCR beta chain was observed a few times. What it binds is not known. The entry originates in a study of cytomegalovirus exposure and HLA in healthy donors. Findings of the study overall: Follow-up analysis later connected one missense variant in DCLRE1C with trimming of TCR beta V- and J-genes. It was approximately 150 TCR beta chains that were listed as cytomegalovirus-associated.

A multiplex PCR was run with 60 Vbeta primers and 13 Jbeta primers. Measured with immunoSEQ multiplex PCR; TCRdb has only the in-frame clones, and not every one. The table includes some 150,000 clones, under 90% detected once. The CDR3 consists of 15 residues. Germline V gene sequence: CDR1 MNHNY, CDR2 SVGAGI (reference sequence). V was trimmed by 0 bases and J by 0 bases, leaving 9 bases between them. The chain joins TRBV6-6 to TRBJ2-7; D possibly corresponds to TRBD1 (5 bases). The sequence derives from a boy between 2 and 15 years old in good health and CMV-seronegative. Sample: PBMCs. The DNA of the CDR3 is TGTGCCAGCAGTTACTCGGGGCAGTTCTCCTACGAGCAGTACTTC. Its translation: CASSYSGQFSYEQYF.